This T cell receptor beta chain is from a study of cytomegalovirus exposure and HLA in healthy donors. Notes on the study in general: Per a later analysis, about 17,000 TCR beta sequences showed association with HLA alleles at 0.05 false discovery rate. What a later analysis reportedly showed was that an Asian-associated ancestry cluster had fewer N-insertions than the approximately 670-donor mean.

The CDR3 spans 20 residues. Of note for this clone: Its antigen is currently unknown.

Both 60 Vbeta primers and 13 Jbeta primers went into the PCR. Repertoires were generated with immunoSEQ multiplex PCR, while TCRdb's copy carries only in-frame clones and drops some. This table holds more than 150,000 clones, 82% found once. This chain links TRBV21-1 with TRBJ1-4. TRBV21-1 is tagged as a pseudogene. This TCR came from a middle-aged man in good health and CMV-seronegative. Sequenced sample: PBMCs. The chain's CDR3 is CASSKAILRVFTAAPSGGVF. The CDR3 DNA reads TGTGCCAGCAGCAAAGCCATATTGCGGGTTTTTACGGCGGCTCCGAGCGGCGGGGTGTTT.